The next 12 T cell receptor beta chains were all read from a single sample in a study of T cell repertoires in cytomegalovirus infection. Each CDR3 protein gets one entry after TCRdb re-called the reads with MiXCR. Among approximately 320,000 distinct CDR3 sequences listed, roughly 9.5% were seen once. What was sequenced was PBMCs. All receptors derive from a human donor in good health (CMV status not recorded). Some clones in this sample may be carry-over from other donors' samples.

This clonotype has just a few counts. The V gene is TRBV19, the J gene TRBJ2-1, with D unclear. CDR3 length: 11 amino acids. CDR1 LNHDA and CDR2 SQIVND come from the germline V gene (reference sequence). V gave up 9 bases and J gave up 6 bases, with 9 bases separating them. CDR3 coding DNA: TGTGCCAGCGCAGTCCTCAATGAGCAGTTCTTC. Translated, it gives CASAVLNEQFF.

This clonotype showed up just a few times. V is TRBV20-1 and J is TRBJ1-2; TRBD1 matches 10 bases. This CDR3 region has 13 residues. Per germline, CDR1 DFQATT and CDR2 SNEGSKA (reference sequence). The junction had 4 bases not matched to a gene; V was cut back by 7 bases and J by 2 bases. The CDR3 nucleotides read TGCAGTGTAGCGGGACAGGGGAACTATGGCTACACCTTC. This gives the protein CSVAGQGNYGYTF.

As for this clonotype: The junction and the germline gene differ at one end; a read error may be behind it. The rearrangement links TRBV5-4 to TRBJ2-1, with 7 bases matching TRBD2. Germline V gene data show CDR1 as SGHNT and CDR2 as YYREEE (reference sequence). The CDR3 is 16 residues long. This CDR3 reads CASSSLSGVSYNQQFF. CDR3 coding DNA: TGTGCCAGCAGCTCCCTGAGCGGGGTCTCCTACAATCAGCAGTTCTTC.

The V gene is TRBV6-5, the J gene TRBJ2-7; 11 bases agree with TRBD1. The trim removed 7 bases at V and 5 bases at J, leaving 10 bases unmatched. This CDR3 is 15 amino acids long. CDR1 is MNHEY and CDR2 is SVGAGI in the germline V gene. For the CDR3, the DNA is TGTGCCAGCATGAGGGACAGGGGGGGATACCACGAGCAGTACTTC. It is translated as CASMRDRGGYHEQYF.

CDR3 loop: CASSFGRAYEQYF. CDR3 nucleotides: TGTGCCAGCAGTTTTGGCAGGGCCTACGAGCAGTACTTC. The genes are TRBV12-3 or TRBV12-4 and TRBJ2-7, with D perhaps TRBD1 (5 bases). Trimming pared 3 bases from V and 2 bases from J, leaving 8 bases between. The CDR3 sequence is 13 residues long.

The sample holds a few counts of this clonotype. The chain has TRBV11-2 and TRBJ2-3; 10 bases agree with TRBD1. Germline V gene sequence: CDR1 SGHAT, CDR2 FQNNGV. This CDR3 region has 16 residues. V gave up 4 bases and J gave up 5 bases; unmatched junction bases: 9. The CDR3 DNA follows: TGTGCCAGCAGCTCCCGAAGGGACAGGGGAGGAGATACGCAGTATTTT. Its protein product is CASSSRRDRGGDTQYF.

This clonotype appeared a few times. The V call is TRBV25-1, the J call TRBJ1-5; 7 positions match TRBD1. The CDR3 sequence is 15 residues long. V lost 4 bases to trimming and J lost 2 bases; unmatched junction nucleotides: 5. The germline V gene has CDR1 MGHDK and CDR2 SYGVNS. The CDR3 nucleotides are TGTGCCAGCAGTGGACAGGGAAGCGGCAATCAGCCCCAGCATTTT. It codes for CASSGQGSGNQPQHF.

This clonotype appeared many times. The genes are TRBV7-2 and TRBJ2-3; the D call may be TRBD1 or TRBD2 (5 bases each). The CDR3 is 15 residues long. CDR1 is SGHTA, CDR2 FQGNSA, per germline. V was trimmed by 0 bases and J by 3 bases, leaving 10 bases between them. CDR3: CASSLAVGVTDTQYF. The CDR3 DNA reads TGTGCCAGCAGCTTAGCGGTGGGGGTGACAGATACGCAGTATTTT.

The CDR3 spells CASSVTRQDNEQFF. The DNA of the CDR3 is TGTGCCAGCAGCGTAACCAGACAGGACAATGAGCAGTTCTTC. The chain is built from TRBV5-4 and TRBJ2-1; D is possibly TRBD1 (6 bases). Germline V gene sequence: CDR1 SGHNT, CDR2 YYREEE (reference sequence). CDR3 length: 14 residues. The V end was cut by 4 bases, the J end by 5 bases, with 13 bases between.

This clonotype was found a few times. V gene TRBV7-3 combines with J gene TRBJ1-1, with unresolved D. V was pared by 5 bases and J by 0 bases, with 13 bases between. CDR3 length: 15 amino acids. Germline lookup yields CDR1 SGHTA and CDR2 FQGTGA. This CDR3 reads CASSPSGPLNTEAFF. The CDR3 DNA reads as TGTGCCAGCAGCCCGTCCGGACCGTTGAACACTGAAGCTTTCTTT.

V usage is TRBV28 and J usage is TRBJ2-7, with 9 bases that match TRBD1. This CDR3 region has 14 residues. J was trimmed by 3 bases and V by 4 bases; bases with no gene match: 4. Per the germline V gene, CDR1 is MDHEN and CDR2 is SYDVKM. The CDR3 region is CASSWTGDLYEQYF. CDR3 nucleotides: TGTGCCAGCAGTTGGACAGGGGATCTCTACGAGCAGTACTTC.

The V and J genes are TRBV6-1 and TRBJ2-5; D is perhaps TRBD2 (6 bases). This CDR3 comprises 16 residues. Deletions cut 6 bases from V and 3 bases from J, with 20 bases between. Germline V CDR1 and CDR2: MNHNS, SASEGT. The CDR3 region has the DNA TGTGCCAGCAGCTCTAGGGACGCGCGGGAAGAAGAGACCCAGTACTTC. Translation: CASSSRDAREEETQYF.